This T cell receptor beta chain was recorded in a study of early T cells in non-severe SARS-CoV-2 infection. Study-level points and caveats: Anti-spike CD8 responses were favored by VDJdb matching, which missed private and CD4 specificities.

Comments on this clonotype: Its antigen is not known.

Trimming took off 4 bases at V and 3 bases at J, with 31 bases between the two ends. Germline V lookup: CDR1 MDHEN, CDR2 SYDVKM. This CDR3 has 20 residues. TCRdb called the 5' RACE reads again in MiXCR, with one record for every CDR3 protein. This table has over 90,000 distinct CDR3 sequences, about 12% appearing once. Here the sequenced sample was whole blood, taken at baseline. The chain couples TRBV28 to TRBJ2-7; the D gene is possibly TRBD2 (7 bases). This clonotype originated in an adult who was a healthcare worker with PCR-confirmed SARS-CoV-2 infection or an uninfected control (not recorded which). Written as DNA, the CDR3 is TGTGCCAGCAGTTCGCGGGGGACAAGTAACCCCCCAAGAACATACTACGAGCAGTACTTC. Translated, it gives CASSSRGTSNPPRTYYEQYF.